What follows is one T cell receptor beta chain and its context. Its target is unknown. The CDR3 loop spans 12 amino acids. Germline V gene lookup returns CDR1 SGHTA and CDR2 FQGNSA. V lost 7 bases, J lost 8 bases, and 14 bases lay in between. This entry is derived from a study of cytomegalovirus exposure and HLA in healthy donors. Whole-study context: An early release of data contained tens of millions of unique TCRs, which came from HLA-typed donors. Study results and caveats: What a later analysis reportedly showed was that an Asian-associated ancestry cluster had fewer N-insertions than the roughly 720-donor mean. In a later analysis, most CMV-associated TCR beta chains appeared HLA-restricted. The study found most TCR sequences rare, yet found some public TCRs in many donors.

The primer mix had 60 Vbeta and 13 Jbeta primers. The method was immunoSEQ multiplex PCR; TCRdb's version includes in-frame clones alone and lacks a portion of them. The data hold about 170,000 clones, with 75% to 85% observed a single time. The sample comprised PBMCs. The clonotype originates from a female donor in good health and CMV-seronegative. The chain is built from TRBV7-2 and TRBJ1-1, with TRBD1 as a possible D gene (5 bases). The CDR3 sequence: CASTVGHNEAFF. Here the CDR3 DNA reads TGTGCCAGCACCGTCGGACATAACGAAGCTTTCTTT.